The 7 T cell receptor beta chains listed next were all sequenced from one sample in a study of CD8 T cells in ankylosing spondylitis. Each CDR3 protein gets one entry after TCRdb re-called the 5' RACE reads with MiXCR. The top ten hold more than 15% of the sample, which has roughly 190,000 distinct CDR3 sequences, 9.5% to 15% seen once. The sample was blood, either unsorted or a sorted T cell fraction (not recorded which). The receptor source for this set is a male donor with ankylosing spondylitis or in good health (not recorded which).

This clonotype came up a few times. The genes are TRBV7-2 and TRBJ1-1; D uncertain. Germline assignment: CDR1 SGHTA and CDR2 FQGNSA. The CDR3 runs to 15 residues. With 1 base removed from V and 1 base from J, the gap between germline ends came to 10 bases. The CDR3: CASSLDSNRNTEAFF. The DNA of the CDR3 is TGTGCCAGCAGCTTAGATAGTAACAGGAACACTGAAGCTTTCTTT.

In its sample, this clonotype was seen a few times. The chain is built from TRBV12-3 or TRBV12-4 and TRBJ1-5, with 10 bases matching TRBD1. The length of the CDR3 is 14 residues. V was pared by 6 bases and J by 8 bases, with 7 bases of the junction left unmatched. CDR3 DNA: TGTGCCAGCAGCCCCGGGACAGGGGTGAAGCCCCAGCATTTT. It is translated as CASSPGTGVKPQHF.

This clonotype was seen repeatedly, ten times or more. The rearrangement uses TRBV7-9 and TRBJ1-1; possibly TRBD1 for D (5 bases). V lost 4 bases and J 6 bases, leaving 6 bases between the germline ends. Germline V gene sequence: CDR1 SEHNR, CDR2 FQNEAQ (reference sequence). The CDR3 is 11 residues long. The CDR3 bases are TGTGCCAGCAGCTGGGGGGCTGAAGCTTTCTTT. Its translation: CASSWGAEAFF. The full variable domain, rest sourced from reference TRBV7-9 and TRBJ1-1, is DTGVSQNPRHKITKRGQNVTFRCDPISEHNRLYWYRQTLGQGPEFLTYFQNEAQLEKSRLLSDRFSAERPKGSFSTLEIQRTEQGDSAMYLCASSWGAEAFFGQGTRLTVV.

This clonotype occurred many times. The gene calls are TRBV20-1 and TRBJ2-1, with D hard to call. Per the germline V gene, CDR1 is DFQATT and CDR2 is SNEGSKA (reference sequence). V was trimmed by 6 bases and J by 0 bases, leaving 15 bases between them. The CDR3 is 15 residues long. CDR3 amino acids: CSAPNWRDSYNEQFF. The CDR3 coding sequence is TGCAGTGCACCAAATTGGAGAGACTCCTACAATGAGCAGTTCTTC.

In this sample, this clonotype turned up many times. The J gene is TRBJ2-2, the V gene TRBV12-3 or TRBV12-4, with D hard to call. CDR3 length: 14 amino acids. Trimming cost V 4 bases and J 6 bases, with 12 bases left between them. The CDR3 reads CASSSLYWAGELFF. The DNA for the CDR3 is TGTGCCAGCAGTTCTCTGTATTGGGCCGGGGAGCTGTTTTTT.

The CDR3 nucleotides read TGCAGCGCCCAAGGGTTAGCGGGCAGGTGGGACACCGGGGAGCTGTTTTTT. It specifies CSAQGLAGRWDTGELFF. This chain joins TRBV29-1 and TRBJ2-2; the match to TRBD2 covers 7 bases. V was clipped by 7 bases and J by 3 bases; unmatched bases: 17. CDR3 size: 17 residues. Looked up from germline, CDR1 is SQVTM and CDR2 is ANQGSEA.

The V gene is TRBV27, the J gene TRBJ1-1; 7 bases fit TRBD1. The V gene end was trimmed by 6 bases and the J gene end by 5 bases; junction bases not matched to a gene: 9. Germline V gene data show CDR1 as MNHEY and CDR2 as SMNVEV (reference sequence). The CDR3 length is 14 residues. DNA of the CDR3: TGTGCCAGCAGCAGGGGGGGGCTATGGACTGAAGCTTTCTTT. It yields the protein CASSRGGLWTEAFF.